This is a list of T cell receptor beta chains from one sample in a study of shared clonotypes between healthy human individuals. Here immunoSEQ multiplex PCR was the method, and the copy in TCRdb shows in-frame clones only, minus some. The profile covers some 1 million clones, with around four fifths appearing a single time and 1.2% to 1.5% taken by the ten largest. The sequencing input was memory CD4+ T cells sorted from blood. The receptor source for this set is a man between 18 and 29 years old in good health. Both conserved end residues are part of each CDR3. A D gene is named only where the DNA matches it firmly. Clone size is shown for a subset of rows, as once, few, many or a class of expanded clone.

d_gene: NA
abundance: NA
len: 15
v_gene: TRBV19
j_gene: TRBJ1-3
CDR3nt: TGTGCCACGACAAAGACACATCTCTCTGGAAACACCATATATTTT
CDR3aa: CATTKTHLSGNTIYF

d_gene: NA
abundance: NA
len: 14
v_gene: TRBV18
j_gene: TRBJ2-7
CDR3nt: TGTGCCAGCTCACCAAACGGTCACTCCTACGAGCAGTACTTC
CDR3aa: CASSPNGHSYEQYF

d_gene: NA
abundance: NA
len: 14
v_gene: TRBV6-1
j_gene: TRBJ2-7
CDR3nt: TGTGCCAGCACGATGGTTCAGGGGCCCTACGAGCAGTACTTC
CDR3aa: CASTMVQGPYEQYF

d_gene: TRBD2
abundance: NA
len: 17
v_gene: TRBV5-6
j_gene: TRBJ2-7
CDR3nt: TGTGCCAGCAGCGCCTCCGGGACTAGCGGACAGTCCTACGAGCAGTACTTC
CDR3aa: CASSASGTSGQSYEQYF

d_gene: NA
abundance: NA
len: 15
v_gene: TRBV5-1
j_gene: TRBJ2-1
CDR3nt: TGCGCCAGCAGCCCTCAAGCGGGTGCCTTTGTTGAGCAGTTCTTC
CDR3aa: CASSPQAGAFVEQFF

d_gene: TRBD2
abundance: NA
len: 12
v_gene: TRBV5-1
j_gene: TRBJ2-3
CDR3nt: TGCGCCAGCCTAGCGGAGGGGGATACGCAGTATTTT
CDR3aa: CASLAEGDTQYF

d_gene: TRBD1
abundance: NA
len: 13
v_gene: TRBV7-9
j_gene: TRBJ1-2
CDR3nt: TGTGCCAGCAGCTTAGGACAGGGAAAAGGCTACACCTTC
CDR3aa: CASSLGQGKGYTF

d_gene: TRBD1
abundance: few
len: 13
v_gene: TRBV25-1
j_gene: TRBJ1-1
CDR3nt: TGTGCCAGCAGTGGACAGGGCGGCACTGAAGCTTTCTTT
CDR3aa: CASSGQGGTEAFF

d_gene: NA
abundance: NA
len: 12
v_gene: TRBV30
j_gene: TRBJ2-6
CDR3nt: TGTGCCTGGAAAGCCGGGGCCAACGTCCTGACTTTC
CDR3aa: CAWKAGANVLTF

d_gene: TRBD2
abundance: NA
len: 16
v_gene: TRBV10-1
j_gene: TRBJ2-7
CDR3nt: TGCACCAGCAGTCGAGGACTAGCGGGAGACGCTTACGAGCAGTACTTC
CDR3aa: CTSSRGLAGDAYEQYF

d_gene: NA
abundance: NA
len: 12
v_gene: TRBV6-6
j_gene: TRBJ1-4
CDR3nt: TGTGCCACCGGGAGGCTTAATGAAAAACTGTTTTTT
CDR3aa: CATGRLNEKLFF

d_gene: NA
abundance: NA
len: 15
v_gene: TRBV18
j_gene: TRBJ1-3
CDR3nt: TGTGCCAGCTCCCCTCAGGGCTCCTCTGGAAACACCATATATTTT
CDR3aa: CASSPQGSSGNTIYF

d_gene: NA
abundance: NA
len: 12
v_gene: TRBV29-1
j_gene: TRBJ2-1
CDR3nt: TGCAGCGTTGCCCGTAACTACAATGAGCAGTTCTTC
CDR3aa: CSVARNYNEQFF

d_gene: NA
abundance: NA
len: 15
v_gene: TRBV7-2
j_gene: TRBJ1-1
CDR3nt: TGTGCCAGCAGCTCGAACCCAGGGGCACGGACTGAAGCTTTCTTT
CDR3aa: CASSSNPGARTEAFF

d_gene: NA
abundance: NA
len: 15
v_gene: TRBV5-1
j_gene: TRBJ1-5
CDR3nt: TGCGCCAGCAGCCCCCTGGGGGGCGGGGGTCAGCCCCAGCATTTT
CDR3aa: CASSPLGGGGQPQHF

d_gene: TRBD2
abundance: many
len: 15
v_gene: TRBV30
j_gene: TRBJ2-5
CDR3nt: TGTGCCTGGGGTCGGTTCAAGCCTAGCGGAGAGACCCAGTACTTC
CDR3aa: CAWGRFKPSGETQYF

d_gene: NA
abundance: NA
len: 16
v_gene: TRBV11-3
j_gene: TRBJ2-1
CDR3nt: TGTGCCAGCAGCCCACTCCGGATGCGTCAGGACAATGAGCAGTTCTTC
CDR3aa: CASSPLRMRQDNEQFF

d_gene: NA
abundance: NA
len: 13
v_gene: TRBV9
j_gene: TRBJ1-2
CDR3nt: TGTGCCAGCAGCGTAGCGGGACAAAATGGCTACACCTTC
CDR3aa: CASSVAGQNGYTF

d_gene: TRBD1
abundance: few
len: 15
v_gene: TRBV6-1
j_gene: TRBJ2-7
CDR3nt: TGTGCCAGCAGCGTGGACAGGGCCTCGCTTTACGAGCAGTACTTC
CDR3aa: CASSVDRASLYEQYF

d_gene: TRBD1
abundance: many
len: 14
v_gene: TRBV5-1
j_gene: TRBJ1-1
CDR3nt: TGCGCCAGCAGCCTCCAGACAGGGTCAACTGAAGCTTTCTTT
CDR3aa: CASSLQTGSTEAFF

d_gene: TRBD1
abundance: NA
len: 14
v_gene: TRBV9
j_gene: TRBJ1-4
CDR3nt: TGTGCCAGCAGCGCAGGACAGGATAATGAAAAACTGTTTTTT
CDR3aa: CASSAGQDNEKLFF

d_gene: NA
abundance: NA
len: 16
v_gene: TRBV5-1
j_gene: TRBJ1-2
CDR3nt: TGCGCCAGCAGCTGGATGGGGGACGCCGCTAACTATGGCTACACCTTC
CDR3aa: CASSWMGDAANYGYTF

d_gene: NA
abundance: NA
len: 11
v_gene: TRBV11-1
j_gene: TRBJ2-1
CDR3nt: TGTGCCAGCAGCTTAGACAATGAGCAGTTCTTC
CDR3aa: CASSLDNEQFF

d_gene: NA
abundance: NA
len: 13
v_gene: TRBV7-6
j_gene: TRBJ2-7
CDR3nt: TGTGCCAGCAGCTTAGGCAGGGAGGTGGAGCAGTACTTC
CDR3aa: CASSLGREVEQYF

d_gene: NA
abundance: few
len: 15
v_gene: TRBV10-3
j_gene: TRBJ1-5
CDR3nt: TGTGCCATCAGTGAGTCTGGGGGCAGCAATCAGCCCCAGCATTTT
CDR3aa: CAISESGGSNQPQHF

d_gene: NA
abundance: NA
len: 15
v_gene: TRBV11-2
j_gene: TRBJ2-5
CDR3nt: TGTGCCAGCAGCTTAGGATCCTTAGGCCGGGAGACCCAGTACTTC
CDR3aa: CASSLGSLGRETQYF

d_gene: TRBD1
abundance: NA
len: 16
v_gene: TRBV19
j_gene: TRBJ2-2
CDR3nt: TGTGCCAGTAGGACCACGGACAGGTCAATCTCCGGGGAGCTGTTTTTT
CDR3aa: CASRTTDRSISGELFF

d_gene: TRBD1
abundance: NA
len: 15
v_gene: TRBV7-2
j_gene: TRBJ2-7
CDR3nt: TGTGCCAGCAGCTTAGCGGGACAGAGTATCTACGAGCAGTACTTC
CDR3aa: CASSLAGQSIYEQYF

d_gene: TRBD1
abundance: NA
len: 17
v_gene: TRBV7-2
j_gene: TRBJ2-7
CDR3nt: TGTGCCAGCAGCCCCAAAACTACCGGGACAGGGGAATACGAGCAGTACTTC
CDR3aa: CASSPKTTGTGEYEQYF

d_gene: NA
abundance: NA
len: 15
v_gene: TRBV9
j_gene: TRBJ2-7
CDR3nt: TGTGCCAGCAGCGTATCAACAGGGAGTTCCTACGAGCAGTACTTC
CDR3aa: CASSVSTGSSYEQYF

d_gene: NA
abundance: few
len: 15
v_gene: TRBV6-5
j_gene: TRBJ2-6
CDR3nt: TGTGCCAGCAGCAGGGCGACCACTGGGGCCAACGTCCTGACTTTC
CDR3aa: CASSRATTGANVLTF

d_gene: TRBD2
abundance: NA
len: 14
v_gene: TRBV5-1
j_gene: TRBJ2-1
CDR3nt: TGCGCCAGCAGCGGACTAGCGTCAAGTAATGAGCAGTTCTTC
CDR3aa: CASSGLASSNEQFF

d_gene: NA
abundance: NA
len: 14
v_gene: TRBV27
j_gene: TRBJ2-7
CDR3nt: TGTGCCAGCAGTTTAGGTGCAGGGCCCTACGAGCAGTACTTC
CDR3aa: CASSLGAGPYEQYF

d_gene: TRBD2
abundance: NA
len: 14
v_gene: TRBV5-6
j_gene: TRBJ2-7
CDR3nt: TGTGCCAGCACCCTAGCGGGAGGGAACTACGAGCAGTACTTC
CDR3aa: CASTLAGGNYEQYF

d_gene: NA
abundance: NA
len: 13
v_gene: TRBV27
j_gene: TRBJ2-3
CDR3nt: TGTGCCAGCAGTTTAGGGGTTTCGGATACGCAGTATTTT
CDR3aa: CASSLGVSDTQYF

d_gene: NA
abundance: NA
len: 14
v_gene: TRBV19
j_gene: TRBJ1-2
CDR3nt: TGTGCCAGTACCTTCTATCAGGGTTTGTCTGGCTACACCTTC
CDR3aa: CASTFYQGLSGYTF

d_gene: NA
abundance: NA
len: 12
v_gene: TRBV5-8
j_gene: TRBJ2-3
CDR3nt: TGTGCCAGCAGCAACACAGGGAATCAGCAGTATTTT
CDR3aa: CASSNTGNQQYF

d_gene: NA
abundance: NA
len: 14
v_gene: TRBV6-5
j_gene: TRBJ2-1
CDR3nt: TGTGCCAGCAGTTTGAGTTTCTCCTACAATGAGCAGTTCTTC
CDR3aa: CASSLSFSYNEQFF

d_gene: NA
abundance: NA
len: 14
v_gene: TRBV7-9
j_gene: TRBJ1-6
CDR3nt: TGTGCCAGCAGCTTCCCGGGGGATAATTCACCCCTCCACTTT
CDR3aa: CASSFPGDNSPLHF

d_gene: TRBD2
abundance: NA
len: 15
v_gene: TRBV4-2
j_gene: TRBJ2-2
CDR3nt: TGTGCCAGCAGCCAGCTAGCGGGGGTCACCGGGGAGCTGTTTTTT
CDR3aa: CASSQLAGVTGELFF

d_gene: TRBD2
abundance: NA
len: 16
v_gene: TRBV7-2
j_gene: TRBJ2-2
CDR3nt: TGTGCCAGCAGCTTTTTTGGCGGGAGGGTGACCGGGGAGCTGTTTTTT
CDR3aa: CASSFFGGRVTGELFF

d_gene: TRBD1
abundance: NA
len: 14
v_gene: TRBV19
j_gene: TRBJ1-4
CDR3nt: TGTGCCAGTAGCAGACAGGGGATTAATGAAAAACTGTTTTTT
CDR3aa: CASSRQGINEKLFF

d_gene: NA
abundance: NA
len: 15
v_gene: TRBV5-1
j_gene: TRBJ1-1
CDR3nt: TGCGCCAGCAGCCGGGTGGGCGGGGCGCAAACTGAAGCTTTCTTT
CDR3aa: CASSRVGGAQTEAFF